Shown below are 28 T cell receptor beta chains from a single sample sequenced in a study of shared clonotypes between healthy human individuals. Profiled with immunoSEQ multiplex PCR; TCRdb holds only in-frame clones, not every one. Of over a million clones in the sample, 96% were seen once. Sample: naive CD4+ T cells sorted from blood. Subset: CD45RA+ positively selected. These receptors came from a man aged 30-40 years in good health.

This chain links TRBV6-1 with TRBJ2-3; a possible D gene is TRBD1 (5 bases). V shed 4 bases and J shed 1 base, with 12 bases lying between them. CDR1 is MNHNS and CDR2 is SASEGT in the germline V gene. This CDR3 has 15 residues. CDR3 nucleotide sequence: TGTGCCAGCAGTGGAATAGGGGCGGGCACAGATACGCAGTATTTT. This encodes CASSGIGAGTDTQYF.

The chain recombines TRBV5-1 with TRBJ1-4, with 8 nucleotides matching TRBD1. Germline loops: CDR1 SGHRS, CDR2 YFSETQ. The V gene end was trimmed by 0 bases and the J gene end by 4 bases; junction bases not matched to a gene: 2. The CDR3 is made up of 15 amino acids. The CDR3, as DNA: TGCGCCAGCAGCTTGGGACAGGGGTATAATGAAAAACTGTTTTTT. Its translation is CASSLGQGYNEKLFF. Filled out from reference TRBV5-1 and TRBJ1-4, the complete variable domain reads KAGVTQTPRYLIKTRGQQVTLSCSPISGHRSVSWYQQTPGQGLQFLFEYFSETQRNKGNFPGRFSGRQFSNSRSEMNVSTLELGDSALYLCASSLGQGYNEKLFFGSGTQLSVL.

This rearrangement joins TRBV28 to TRBJ1-2, with D maybe TRBD1 (5 bases). From germline, CDR1 is MDHEN and CDR2 SYDVKM. Trimming pared 5 bases from V and 5 bases from J, leaving 15 bases between. This CDR3 spans 14 amino acids. This CDR3 reads CASSPSGGPYGYTF. For the CDR3, the DNA is TGTGCCAGCAGTCCTTCGGGGGGACCTTATGGCTACACCTTC.

The J gene is TRBJ2-7, the V gene TRBV7-2; D call uncertain. V was clipped by 5 bases and J by 6 bases, with 14 bases between them. Germline V gene lookup returns CDR1 SGHTA and CDR2 FQGNSA. The CDR3 has 13 amino acids. The CDR3 coding sequence is TGTGCCAGCAGCCCGGCAACTTCACTCGAGCAGTACTTC. Translation gives CASSPATSLEQYF.

This chain links TRBV14 with TRBJ2-3, with TRBD2 matching over 12 bases. Germline lookup yields CDR1 SGHDN and CDR2 FVKESK. The CDR3 has 17 amino acids. Unmatched junction bases numbered 15, after V lost 6 bases and J lost 8 bases. Written as DNA, the CDR3 is TGTGCCAGCAGTCACCCCCGACTAGCGGGAGCTCTTATTACGCAGTATTTT. Protein product: CASSHPRLAGALITQYF.

The V call is TRBV15, the J call TRBJ2-1; D gene unclear. Germline V CDR1 and CDR2: LNHNV, YYDKDF (reference sequence). Trimming shortened V by 3 bases and J by 11 bases, and 11 bases separated the two germline ends. This CDR3 has 12 amino acids. This CDR3 reads CATSSPERQQFF. CDR3 coding DNA: TGTGCCACCAGCAGCCCTGAGCGTCAGCAGTTCTTC. The whole variable domain, remainder taken from reference TRBV15 and TRBJ2-1, is DAMVIQNPRYQVTQFGKPVTLSCSQTLNHNVMYWYQQKSSQAPKLLFHYYDKDFNNEADTPDNFQSRRPNTSFCFLDIRSPGLGDTAMYLCATSSPERQQFFGPGTRLTVL.

The gene calls are TRBV5-1 and TRBJ2-7; tentatively, D is TRBD1 (6 bases). The V end lost 4 bases, the J end lost 3 bases, and 23 bases lay between the germline ends. Germline V gives CDR1 SGHRS, CDR2 YFSETQ. The CDR3 has 17 amino acids. For the CDR3, the DNA is TGCGCCAGCAGCCAGCTTTTACAGGGATGGAAAAACTACGAGCAGTACTTC. Its translation is CASSQLLQGWKNYEQYF.

The rearrangement uses TRBV14 and TRBJ2-2, with 9 bases aligning to TRBD1. There are 16 residues in the CDR3. The germline CDR1 and CDR2 sequences are SGHDN and FVKESK. Trimming removed 2 bases from V and 4 bases from J; junction bases left unmatched: 5. The CDR3 sequence: CASSQIRTGVTGELFF. DNA of the CDR3: TGTGCCAGCAGCCAAATCCGGACAGGGGTCACCGGGGAGCTGTTTTTT.

J is TRBJ1-2 and V is TRBV7-9, with 8 bases matching TRBD1. J was trimmed by 4 bases and V by 4 bases; bases with no gene match: 5. The length of the CDR3 is 14 residues. Germline-derived CDR1 and CDR2 are SEHNR and FQNEAQ (reference sequence). CDR3 in amino acids: CASSSGTGPYGYTF. CDR3 sequence (DNA): TGTGCCAGCAGCTCCGGGACAGGCCCCTATGGCTACACCTTC.

This clone was counted a single time. The chain has TRBV2 and TRBJ1-2; TRBD1 agrees at 11 bases. The CDR3 length is 15 residues. V lost 7 bases, J lost 6 bases, and 10 bases stayed unmatched. Germline V CDR1 and CDR2: SNHLY, FYNNEI. CDR3 amino acids: CASIPWGQGGDGYTF. CDR3 nucleotide sequence: TGTGCCAGCATCCCTTGGGGACAGGGGGGGGATGGCTACACCTTC.

The chain joins TRBV7-9 to TRBJ1-1; perhaps TRBD1 as D (6 bases). Germline values: CDR1 SEHNR, CDR2 FQNEAQ (reference sequence). CDR3 size: 17 residues. V was shortened by 3 bases and J by 2 bases, with 19 bases between the two germline ends. The CDR3 reads CASSFRLSGAQNTEAFF. The CDR3 DNA reads as TGTGCCAGCAGCTTCCGTCTCTCAGGGGCACAAAACACTGAAGCTTTCTTT.

The chain recombines TRBV19 with TRBJ2-1, with D hard to call. Germline loops: CDR1 LNHDA, CDR2 SQIVND (reference sequence). The germline V and J ends were trimmed by 6 bases and 1 base, with 16 bases remaining between them. CDR3 size: 16 residues. CDR3 loop: CASSPIERQSYNEQFF. The DNA of the CDR3 is TGTGCCAGTAGCCCGATTGAGCGCCAATCCTACAATGAGCAGTTCTTC.

CDR3 amino acids: CASSRLAGAADTQYF. The CDR3 nucleotides are TGTGCCAGCAGTCGACTAGCGGGAGCGGCAGATACGCAGTATTTT. The chain links TRBV6-4 to TRBJ2-3; TRBD2 aligns across 12 bases. V was pared by 5 bases and J by 4 bases, with 4 bases of the junction left unmatched. Germline lookup yields CDR1 MRHNA and CDR2 SNTAGT. This CDR3 contains 15 residues.

The count of this clone is one. This chain connects TRBV11-2 to TRBJ1-2, with D perhaps matching TRBD1 (5 bases). Germline CDR1 and CDR2: SGHAT and FQNNGV. Trimming stripped 0 bases from V and 4 bases from J, with 15 bases between. The CDR3 sequence is 16 residues long. CDR3 amino acids: CASSLDLAGKGYGYTF. The CDR3 DNA is TGTGCCAGCAGCTTAGATCTGGCAGGGAAGGGCTATGGCTACACCTTC.

Note on this clone: The sample contains more than one DNA sequence encoding this CDR3. The chain couples TRBV20-1 to TRBJ2-1; tentative D call: TRBD2 (5 bases). This CDR3 has 11 amino acids. V was trimmed by 3 bases and J by 5 bases, leaving 5 bases between them. Per germline, CDR1 DFQATT and CDR2 SNEGSKA (reference sequence). The CDR3, as DNA: TGCAGTGCTAGGGGAGACAATGAGCAGTTCTTC. Its protein is CSARGDNEQFF.

The genes are TRBV11-2 and TRBJ1-3; perhaps TRBD1 as D (5 bases). CDR1 is SGHAT, CDR2 FQNNGV, per germline. Trimming removed 5 bases from V and 4 bases from J, with 9 bases in between. This CDR3 is 13 amino acids long. The CDR3, as DNA: TGTGCCAGCAGCCAGGGAGGGGGAAACACCATATATTTT. Residues: CASSQGGGNTIYF.

The chain is built from TRBV28 and TRBJ2-7; 9 bases map to TRBD1. The V segment lost 5 bases and the J segment 4 bases; nucleotides outside the gene matches: 6. This CDR3 has 14 amino acids. Germline values: CDR1 MDHEN, CDR2 SYDVKM. The DNA for the CDR3 is TGTGCCAGCAGTAGAACAGGGGGCTATTACGAGCAGTACTTC. It translates to CASSRTGGYYEQYF.

V usage is TRBV2 and J usage is TRBJ1-2; 10 bases are shared with TRBD1. J gave up 3 bases and V 8 bases, and 9 bases lay outside the gene matches. The CDR3 loop spans 15 amino acids. CDR1 is SNHLY and CDR2 is FYNNEI in the germline V gene. The CDR3 nucleotides read TGTGCCAGCGCACGGGACAGGGGACTTTACTATGGCTACACCTTC. Encoded protein: CASARDRGLYYGYTF.

CDR3 DNA: TGTGCCAGCAGTGTGGGGCAGGGGAACACCGGGGAGCTGTTTTTT. Translation gives CASSVGQGNTGELFF. The chain carries TRBV2 and TRBJ2-2; a weak D match, TRBD1 (5 bases). Per the germline V gene, CDR1 is SNHLY and CDR2 is FYNNEI. V gave up 4 bases and J gave up 1 base, with 10 bases separating them. The CDR3 has 15 residues.

The genes are TRBV7-3 and TRBJ2-3; tentatively, D is TRBD1 (8 bases). V lost 4 bases to trimming and J lost 8 bases, with 16 bases between them. This CDR3 contains 14 residues. CDR1 and CDR2 from the germline V gene are SGHTA and FQGTGA. The CDR3 spells CASSSDRGGGTQYF. The CDR3 bases are TGTGCCAGCAGCTCCGACAGGGGAGGGGGTACGCAGTATTTT. Together with reference TRBV7-3 and TRBJ2-3, the CDR3 gives the full variable domain: GAGVSQTPSNKVTEKGKYVELRCDPISGHTALYWYRQSLGQGPEFLIYFQGTGAADDSGLPNDRFFAVRPEGSVSTLKIQRTERGDSAVYLCASSSDRGGGTQYFGPGTRLTVL.

In its sample, this clone was seen once. The chain couples TRBV2 to TRBJ2-1; tentative D call: TRBD2 (5 bases). Trimming cost V 6 bases and J 0 bases, with 12 bases left between them. The CDR3 totals 15 residues. CDR1 SNHLY and CDR2 FYNNEI come from the germline V gene. CDR3 in amino acids: CASSLYTSSYNEQFF. CDR3 sequence (DNA): TGTGCCAGCAGCCTTTATACTAGCTCCTACAATGAGCAGTTCTTC.

The table lists this clone with a count of one. V and J are TRBV28 and TRBJ2-7, with TRBD2 identical over 7 bases. V shed 3 bases and J 7 bases; nucleotides not matched to a gene: 9. Germline-derived CDR1 and CDR2 are MDHEN and SYDVKM. This CDR3 spans 14 amino acids. The CDR3, as DNA: TGTGCCAGCAGTTTTGTGGGAGGGCCGAGGGAGCAGTACTTC. Translation gives CASSFVGGPREQYF.

The J gene is TRBJ1-4, the V gene TRBV20-1; no clear D gene. This CDR3 is 11 amino acids long. Germline lookup yields CDR1 DFQATT and CDR2 SNEGSKA (reference sequence). Trimming cost V 7 bases and J 7 bases, with 10 bases left between them. CDR3 loop: CSGTVGEKLFF. The CDR3 DNA follows: TGCAGTGGAACCGTTGGTGAAAAACTGTTTTTT.

The chain links TRBV19 to TRBJ2-1, with 13 bases fitting TRBD2. The length of the CDR3 is 15 residues. CDR1 is LNHDA, CDR2 SQIVND, per germline (reference sequence). V shed 6 bases and J 9 bases; nucleotides not matched to a gene: 8. CDR3: CASSTTSGRAGEQFF. CDR3 bases: TGTGCCAGTAGCACCACTAGCGGGAGGGCCGGTGAGCAGTTCTTC. Combining the CDR3 with reference TRBV19 and TRBJ2-1 gives the whole variable domain DGGITQSPKYLFRKEGQNVTLSCEQNLNHDAMYWYRQDPGQGLRLIYYSQIVNDFQKGDIAEGYSVSREKKESFPLTVTSAQKNPTAFYLCASSTTSGRAGEQFFGPGTRLTVL.

This clone was seen just once. The chain uses TRBV27 and TRBJ1-4, with D tentatively TRBD1 (5 bases). Germline V gene sequence: CDR1 MNHEY, CDR2 SMNVEV (reference sequence). This CDR3 spans 15 amino acids. Trimming shortened V by 2 bases and J by 3 bases, and 10 bases separated the two germline ends. CDR3 coding DNA: TGTGCCAGCAGTTTACAGGGATCACCTAATGAAAAACTGTTTTTT. Residues: CASSLQGSPNEKLFF.

As regards this clone: One junction end disagrees with the germline gene, perhaps due to a read error. The chain employs TRBV27 and TRBJ1-4; D gene ambiguous. CDR3 length: 15 amino acids. Germline CDR1 is MNHEY and CDR2 is SMNVEV (reference sequence). The CDR3 coding sequence is TGTGCCAGCAAAGGGTTGAGCAGGTCTAATGAAAGACTGTTTTTT. Translation: CASKGLSRSNERLFF.

The chain has TRBV5-6 and TRBJ1-5; no reliable D call. Per germline, CDR1 SGHDT and CDR2 YYEEEE. Trimming removed 4 bases from V and 4 bases from J, with 0 bases in between. The CDR3 consists of 10 residues. The chain's CDR3 is CASSNQPQHF. The CDR3 region has the DNA TGTGCCAGCAGCAATCAGCCCCAGCATTTT.

This clone was counted once. The same CDR3 arises from other DNA sequences in this sample as well. In DNA, the CDR3 is TGTGCCAGCTCACCAACAGGGGAAAACACTGAAGCTTTCTTT. Its protein is CASSPTGENTEAFF. This chain links TRBV18 with TRBJ1-1, with TRBD1 matching 7 bases. The CDR3 covers 14 residues. Germline CDR1 KGHSH, CDR2 LQKENI. V was clipped by 2 bases and J by 2 bases; unmatched bases: 2.